This is a list of T cell receptor beta chains from one sample in a study of CD4 and CD8 cells across lung adenocarcinoma regions. One entry per CDR3 protein, called by TCRdb with MiXCR from the PCR reads. The table has about 5,300 distinct CDR3 sequences, under 80% seen once. Sequenced input: CD4+ T cells from the center of a lung tumor. The receptors come from a female donor with lung adenocarcinoma. The CD4 and CD8 labels of this study may be unreliable. The CDR3 runs from the conserved cysteine through the conserved F or W. The D gene is left open where the match is weak. Rows give clone size only sometimes, using once, few, many, or a class for an expanded clone.

v_gene	d_gene	abundance	j_gene	CDR3aa	CDR3nt
TRBV29-1	NA	NA	TRBJ2-1	CSVASGGSYNEQFF	TGCAGCGTTGCGAGTGGGGGCTCCTACAATGAGCAGTTCTTC
TRBV6-1	NA	NA	TRBJ2-1	CASSILPSESYNEQFF	TGTGCCAGCAGCATCCTCCCTAGCGAATCCTACAATGAGCAGTTCTTC
TRBV25-1	NA	NA	TRBJ1-4	CASTGPHNEKLFF	TGTGCCAGCACCGGACCGCATAATGAAAAACTGTTTTTT
TRBV6-5	NA	few	TRBJ2-2	CASSSVTGELFF	TGTGCCAGCAGTTCGGTCACCGGGGAGCTGTTTTTT
TRBV11-2	NA	NA	TRBJ1-1	CASSPRGGNTEAFF	TGTGCCAGCAGCCCCCGGGGAGGGAACACTGAAGCTTTCTTT
TRBV6-1	NA	NA	TRBJ2-2	CASRREAFTGELFF	TGTGCCAGCAGGAGGGAGGCGTTCACCGGGGAGCTGTTTTTT
TRBV15	NA	NA	TRBJ2-3	CATSRPPHTDTQYF	TGTGCCACCAGCAGACCCCCTCACACAGATACGCAGTATTTT
TRBV10-3	TRBD1	NA	TRBJ2-1	CAVHRGQSYNEQFF	TGTGCCGTACACAGGGGGCAAAGCTACAATGAGCAGTTCTTC
TRBV6-1	TRBD1	NA	TRBJ1-4	CASRDGGQENEKLFF	TGTGCCAGCAGAGATGGAGGACAGGAAAACGAAAAACTGTTTTTT
TRBV7-2	TRBD2	NA	TRBJ2-3	CASSTGLAGGLADTQYF	TGTGCCAGCAGCACCGGACTAGCGGGAGGGTTGGCAGATACGCAGTATTTT
TRBV11-2	TRBD1	NA	TRBJ2-7	CASSLDITGQGTYEQYF	TGTGCCAGCAGCTTAGATATAACGGGACAGGGAACCTACGAGCAGTACTTC
TRBV10-2	NA	NA	TRBJ1-1	CASSEAGTEAFF	TGCGCCAGCAGTGAGGCGGGGACTGAAGCTTTCTTT
TRBV7-3	NA	NA	TRBJ2-5	CASSFHPGGQETQYF	TGTGCCAGCAGTTTTCATCCCGGGGGCCAAGAGACCCAGTACTTC
TRBV6-5	TRBD2	large	TRBJ2-5	CASSYGAGGGLETQYF	TGTGCCAGCAGTTACGGGGCGGGAGGGGGTTTAGAGACCCAGTACTTC
TRBV6-1	TRBD1	few	TRBJ2-1	CASRRTGQLYNEQFF	TGTGCCAGCAGGCGGACAGGACAATTATACAATGAGCAGTTCTTC
TRBV7-8	NA	NA	TRBJ2-7	CVSSPRRAYEQYF	TGTGTCAGCAGCCCGCGGAGGGCCTACGAGCAGTACTTC
TRBV6-1	NA	NA	TRBJ2-5	CASRPGQTGETQYF	TGTGCCAGCAGACCCGGACAGACCGGAGAGACCCAGTACTTC
TRBV11-2	TRBD2	NA	TRBJ2-4	CASSRTGTSGDQYF	TGTGCCAGCAGCCGCACCGGGACTAGCGGGGATCAGTACTTC
TRBV6-1	TRBD2	NA	TRBJ2-7	CAGSGGRGKETQYF	TGTGCGGGGAGCGGGGGCCGTGGGAAAGAGACGCAGTACTTC